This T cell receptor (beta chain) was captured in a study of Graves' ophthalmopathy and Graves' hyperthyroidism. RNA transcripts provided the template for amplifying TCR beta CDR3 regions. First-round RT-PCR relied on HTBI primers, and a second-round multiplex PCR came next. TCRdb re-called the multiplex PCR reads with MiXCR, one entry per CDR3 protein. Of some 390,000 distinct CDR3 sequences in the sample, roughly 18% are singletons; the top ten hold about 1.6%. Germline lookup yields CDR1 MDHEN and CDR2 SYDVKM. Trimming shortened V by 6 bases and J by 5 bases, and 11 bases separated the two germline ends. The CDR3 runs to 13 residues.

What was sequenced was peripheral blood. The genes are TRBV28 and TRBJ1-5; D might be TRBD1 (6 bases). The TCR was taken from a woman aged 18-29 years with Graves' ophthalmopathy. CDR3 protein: CASSQHRDQPQHF. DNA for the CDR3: TGTGCCAGCAGCCAACACAGGGATCAGCCCCAGCATTTT.